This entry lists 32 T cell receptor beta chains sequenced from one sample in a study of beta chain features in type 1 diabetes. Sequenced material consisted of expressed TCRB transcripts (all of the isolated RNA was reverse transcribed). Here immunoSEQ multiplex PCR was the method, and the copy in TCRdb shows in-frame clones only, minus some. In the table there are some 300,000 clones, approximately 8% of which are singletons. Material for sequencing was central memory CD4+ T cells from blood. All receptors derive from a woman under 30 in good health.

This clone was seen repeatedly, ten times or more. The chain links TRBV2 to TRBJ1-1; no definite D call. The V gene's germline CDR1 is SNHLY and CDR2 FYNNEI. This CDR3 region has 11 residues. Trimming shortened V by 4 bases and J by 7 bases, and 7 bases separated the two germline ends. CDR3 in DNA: TGTGCCAGCAGTGGGGAGGTTGAAGCTTTCTTT. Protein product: CASSGEVEAFF.

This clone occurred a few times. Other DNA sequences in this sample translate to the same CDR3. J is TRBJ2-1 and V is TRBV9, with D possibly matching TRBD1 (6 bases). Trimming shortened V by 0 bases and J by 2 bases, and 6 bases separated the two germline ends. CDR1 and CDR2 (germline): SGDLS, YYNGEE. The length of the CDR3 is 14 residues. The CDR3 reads CASSVEGAYNEQFF. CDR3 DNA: TGTGCCAGCAGCGTAGAGGGGGCCTACAATGAGCAGTTCTTC.

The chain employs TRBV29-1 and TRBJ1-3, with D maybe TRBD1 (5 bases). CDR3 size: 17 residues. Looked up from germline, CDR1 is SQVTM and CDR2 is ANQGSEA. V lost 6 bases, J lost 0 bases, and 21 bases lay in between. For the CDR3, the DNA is TGCAGCGTAATAAAACACCGGGACCGAAGCTCTGGAAACACCATATATTTT. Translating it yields CSVIKHRDRSSGNTIYF.

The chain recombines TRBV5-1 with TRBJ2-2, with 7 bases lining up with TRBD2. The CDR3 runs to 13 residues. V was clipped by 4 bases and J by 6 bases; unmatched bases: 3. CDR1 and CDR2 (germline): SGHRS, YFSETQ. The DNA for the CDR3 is TGCGCCAGCAGCAGGGGAGGGTCCGGGGAGCTGTTTTTT. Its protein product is CASSRGGSGELFF.

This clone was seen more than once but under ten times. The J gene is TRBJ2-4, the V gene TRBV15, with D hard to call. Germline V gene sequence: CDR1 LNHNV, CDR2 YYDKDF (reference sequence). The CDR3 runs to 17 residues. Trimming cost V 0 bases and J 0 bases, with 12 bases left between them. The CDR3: CATSRDRADPAKNIQYF. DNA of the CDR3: TGTGCCACCAGCAGAGATAGGGCGGATCCAGCCAAAAACATTCAGTACTTC.

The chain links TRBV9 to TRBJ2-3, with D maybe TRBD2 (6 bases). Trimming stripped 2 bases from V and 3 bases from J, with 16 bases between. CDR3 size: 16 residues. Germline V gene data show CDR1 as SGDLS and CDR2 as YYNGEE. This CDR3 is CASSVQLVRGTDTQYF. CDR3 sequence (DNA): TGTGCCAGCAGCGTCCAACTGGTCCGGGGGACAGATACGCAGTATTTT.

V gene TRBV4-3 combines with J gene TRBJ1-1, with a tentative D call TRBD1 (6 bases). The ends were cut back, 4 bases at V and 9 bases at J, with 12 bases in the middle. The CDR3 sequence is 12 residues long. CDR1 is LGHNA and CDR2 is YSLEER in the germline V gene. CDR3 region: CASSLDRYQAFF. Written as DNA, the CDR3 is TGCGCCAGCAGCCTAGACAGGTACCAAGCTTTCTTT.

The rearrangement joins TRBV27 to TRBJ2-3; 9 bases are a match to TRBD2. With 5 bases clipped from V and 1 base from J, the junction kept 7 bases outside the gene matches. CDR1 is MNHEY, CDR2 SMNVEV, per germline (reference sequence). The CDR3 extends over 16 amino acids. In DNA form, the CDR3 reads TGTGCCAGCAGTCGAAAGGCGGGAGGGGGCACAGATACGCAGTATTTT. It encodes CASSRKAGGGTDTQYF.

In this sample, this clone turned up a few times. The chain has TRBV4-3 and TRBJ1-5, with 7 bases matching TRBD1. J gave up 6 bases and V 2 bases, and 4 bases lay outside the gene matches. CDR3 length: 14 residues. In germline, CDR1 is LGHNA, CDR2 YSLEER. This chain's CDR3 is CASSQRQGGQPQHF. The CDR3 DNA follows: TGCGCCAGCAGCCAAAGACAGGGTGGTCAGCCCCAGCATTTT.

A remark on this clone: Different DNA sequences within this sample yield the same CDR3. The CDR3 reads CASSYQETQYF. The CDR3 DNA follows: TGTGCCAGCTCCTATCAAGAGACCCAGTACTTC. The chain is built from TRBV18 and TRBJ2-5; D is unresolved. V was cut by 6 bases and J by 2 bases, with 4 bases left in between. The CDR3 length is 11 residues. Germline V CDR1 and CDR2: KGHSH, LQKENI.

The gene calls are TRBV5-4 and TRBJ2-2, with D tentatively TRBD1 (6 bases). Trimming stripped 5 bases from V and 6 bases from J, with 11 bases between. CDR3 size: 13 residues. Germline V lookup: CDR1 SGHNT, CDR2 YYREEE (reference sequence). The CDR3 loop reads CASRHRDAGELFF. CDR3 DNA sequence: TGTGCCAGCAGGCACAGGGATGCCGGGGAGCTGTTTTTT.

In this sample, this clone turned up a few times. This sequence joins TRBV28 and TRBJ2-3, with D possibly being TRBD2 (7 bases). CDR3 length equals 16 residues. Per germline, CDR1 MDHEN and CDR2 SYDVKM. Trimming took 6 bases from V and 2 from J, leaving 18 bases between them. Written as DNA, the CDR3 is TGTGCCAGCAGGAACGAGGGAGGGGGGAACACAGATACGCAGTATTTT. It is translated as CASRNEGGGNTDTQYF.

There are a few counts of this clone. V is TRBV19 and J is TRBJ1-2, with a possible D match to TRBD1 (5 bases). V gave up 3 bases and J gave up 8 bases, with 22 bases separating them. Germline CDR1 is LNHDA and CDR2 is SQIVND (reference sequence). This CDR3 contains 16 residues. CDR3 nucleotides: TGTGCCAGTAGTATCGACAGTAAGGCTTCCTTGGGAGGCTACACCTTC. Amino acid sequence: CASSIDSKASLGGYTF. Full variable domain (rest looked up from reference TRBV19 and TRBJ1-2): DGGITQSPKYLFRKEGQNVTLSCEQNLNHDAMYWYRQDPGQGLRLIYYSQIVNDFQKGDIAEGYSVSREKKESFPLTVTSAQKNPTAFYLCASSIDSKASLGGYTFGSGTRLTVV.

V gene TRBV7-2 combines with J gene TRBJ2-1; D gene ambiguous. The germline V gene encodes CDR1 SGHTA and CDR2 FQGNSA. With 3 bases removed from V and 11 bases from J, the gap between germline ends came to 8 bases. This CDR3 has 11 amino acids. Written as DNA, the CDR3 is TGTGCCAGCAGCTTTTCATATAAGCAGTTCTTC. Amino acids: CASSFSYKQFF.

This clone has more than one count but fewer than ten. CDR3 in amino acids: CASSYGGSGDTQYF. CDR3 sequence (DNA): TGTGCCAGCAGCTATGGCGGGAGTGGAGATACGCAGTATTTT. This rearrangement joins TRBV7-9 to TRBJ2-3, with 7 bases lining up with TRBD2. This CDR3 spans 14 amino acids. CDR1 and CDR2 (germline): SEHNR, FQNEAQ (reference sequence). With V trimmed by 4 bases and J by 5 bases, 6 bases remained unmatched.

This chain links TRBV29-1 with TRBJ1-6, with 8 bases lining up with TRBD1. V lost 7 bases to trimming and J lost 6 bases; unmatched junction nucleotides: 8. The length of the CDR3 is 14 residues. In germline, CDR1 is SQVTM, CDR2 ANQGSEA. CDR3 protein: CSAGTGEANSPLHF. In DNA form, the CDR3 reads TGCAGCGCTGGGACAGGAGAGGCTAATTCACCCCTCCACTTT.

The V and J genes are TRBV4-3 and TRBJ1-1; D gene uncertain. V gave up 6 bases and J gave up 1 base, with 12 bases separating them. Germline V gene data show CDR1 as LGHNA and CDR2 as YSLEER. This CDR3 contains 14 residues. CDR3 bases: TGCGCCAGCAGGCTGGCAGGACCGAACACTGAAGCTTTCTTT. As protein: CASRLAGPNTEAFF.

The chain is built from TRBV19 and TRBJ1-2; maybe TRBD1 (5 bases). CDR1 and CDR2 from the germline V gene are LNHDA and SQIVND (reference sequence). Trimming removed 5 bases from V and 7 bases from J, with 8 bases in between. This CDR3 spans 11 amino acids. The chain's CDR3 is CASSRGFGYTF. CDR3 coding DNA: TGTGCCAGTAGTCGGGGGTTTGGCTACACCTTC.

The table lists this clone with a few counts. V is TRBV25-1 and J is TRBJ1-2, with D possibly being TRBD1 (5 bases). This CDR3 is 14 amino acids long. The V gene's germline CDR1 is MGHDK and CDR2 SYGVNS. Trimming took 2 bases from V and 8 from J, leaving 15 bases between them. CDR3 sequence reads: CASSEPERGMGYTF. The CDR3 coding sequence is TGTGCCAGCAGTGAACCAGAAAGGGGAATGGGCTACACCTTC.

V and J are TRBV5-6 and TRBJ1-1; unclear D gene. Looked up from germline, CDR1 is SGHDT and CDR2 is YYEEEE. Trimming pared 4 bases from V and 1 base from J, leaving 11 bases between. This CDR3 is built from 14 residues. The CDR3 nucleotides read TGTGCCAGCAGCCCTAGGACGAGGAACACTGAAGCTTTCTTT. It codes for CASSPRTRNTEAFF. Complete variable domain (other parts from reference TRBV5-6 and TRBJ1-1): DAGVTQSPTHLIKTRGQQVTLRCSPKSGHDTVSWYQQALGQGPQFIFQYYEEEERQRGNFPDRFSGHQFPNYSSELNVNALLLGDSALYLCASSPRTRNTEAFFGQGTRLTVV.

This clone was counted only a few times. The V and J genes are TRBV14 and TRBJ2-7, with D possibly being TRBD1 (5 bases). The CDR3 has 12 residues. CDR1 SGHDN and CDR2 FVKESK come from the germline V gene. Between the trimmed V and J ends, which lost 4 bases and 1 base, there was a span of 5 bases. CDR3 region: CASSPGSYEQYF. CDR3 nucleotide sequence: TGTGCCAGCAGCCCAGGGTCCTACGAGCAGTACTTC.

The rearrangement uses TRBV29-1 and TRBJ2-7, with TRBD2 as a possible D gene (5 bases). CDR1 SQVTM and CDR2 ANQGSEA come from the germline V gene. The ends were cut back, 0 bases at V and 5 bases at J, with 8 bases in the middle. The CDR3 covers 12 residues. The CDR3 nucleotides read TGCAGCGTTGAAGATTTCGGGGACGAGCAGTACTTC. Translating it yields CSVEDFGDEQYF.

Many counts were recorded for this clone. The CDR3 spells CASSPETGLPYF. CDR3 DNA sequence: TGTGCCAGCAGCCCCGAGACGGGACTCCCGTACTTC. V and J are TRBV27 and TRBJ2-7; D may be TRBD2 (6 bases). The CDR3 extends over 12 amino acids. V was pared by 6 bases and J by 12 bases, with 18 bases between. Germline CDR1 MNHEY, CDR2 SMNVEV (reference sequence).

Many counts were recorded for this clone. CDR3 sequence reads: CASSLARMGQETQYF. DNA of the CDR3: TGTGCCAGCAGCTTAGCTCGGATGGGTCAAGAGACCCAGTACTTC. V gene TRBV7-9 combines with J gene TRBJ2-5; no reliable D call. This CDR3 is 15 amino acids long. Germline V gives CDR1 SEHNR, CDR2 FQNEAQ (reference sequence). Trimming removed 0 bases at V and 2 bases at J, with 10 bases between.

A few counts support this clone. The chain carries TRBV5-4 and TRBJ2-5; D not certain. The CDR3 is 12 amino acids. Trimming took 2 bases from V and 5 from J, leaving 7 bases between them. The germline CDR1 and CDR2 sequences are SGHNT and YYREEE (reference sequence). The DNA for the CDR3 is TGTGCCAGCAGCTTAAGTGGCGAGACCCAGTACTTC. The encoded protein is CASSLSGETQYF.

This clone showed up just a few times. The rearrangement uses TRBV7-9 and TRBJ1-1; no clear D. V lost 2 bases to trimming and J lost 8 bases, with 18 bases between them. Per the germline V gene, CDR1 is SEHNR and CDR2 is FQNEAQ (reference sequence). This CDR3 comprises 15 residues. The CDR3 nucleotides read TGTGCCAGCAGCTTAAGTCTTTTGGCAGGTAGCGAAGCTTTCTTT. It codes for CASSLSLLAGSEAFF.

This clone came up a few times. In DNA form, the CDR3 reads TGCGCCAGCAGCTTGGAGACAGGCTTCTCCTACGAGCAGTACTTC. Its translation: CASSLETGFSYEQYF. This sequence joins TRBV5-1 and TRBJ2-7, with D possibly being TRBD1 (6 bases). V lost 0 bases, J lost 0 bases, and 10 bases lay in between. The CDR3 loop spans 15 amino acids. From germline, CDR1 is SGHRS and CDR2 YFSETQ.

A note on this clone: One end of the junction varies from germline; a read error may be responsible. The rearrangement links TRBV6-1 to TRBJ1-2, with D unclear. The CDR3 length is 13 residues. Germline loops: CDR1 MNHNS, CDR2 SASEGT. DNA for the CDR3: TGTGCCATCAGTGTGGGTTTTAACTATGGCTACACCTTC. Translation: CAISVGFNYGYTF.

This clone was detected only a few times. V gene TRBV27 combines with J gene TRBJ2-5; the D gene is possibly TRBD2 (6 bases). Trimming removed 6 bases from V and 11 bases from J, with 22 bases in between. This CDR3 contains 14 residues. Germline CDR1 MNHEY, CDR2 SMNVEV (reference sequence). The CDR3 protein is CASSRPGRPGEQYF. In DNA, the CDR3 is TGTGCCAGCAGCCGCCCGGGCAGGCCGGGGGAGCAGTACTTC.

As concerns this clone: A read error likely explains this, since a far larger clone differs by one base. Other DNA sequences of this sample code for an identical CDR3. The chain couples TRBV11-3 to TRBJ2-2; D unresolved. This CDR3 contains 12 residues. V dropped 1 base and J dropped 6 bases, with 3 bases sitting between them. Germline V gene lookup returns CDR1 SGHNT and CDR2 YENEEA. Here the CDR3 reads CASSLGSGELFF. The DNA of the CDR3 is TGTGCCAGCAGCTTAGGGTCCGGGGAGCTGTTTTTT.

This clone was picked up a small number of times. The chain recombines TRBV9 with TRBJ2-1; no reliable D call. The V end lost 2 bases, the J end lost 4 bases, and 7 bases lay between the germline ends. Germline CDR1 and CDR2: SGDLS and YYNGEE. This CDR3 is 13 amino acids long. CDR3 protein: CASSVTHYNEQFF. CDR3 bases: TGTGCCAGCAGCGTGACCCATTACAATGAGCAGTTCTTC. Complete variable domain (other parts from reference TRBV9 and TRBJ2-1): DSGVTQTPKHLITATGQRVTLRCSPRSGDLSVYWYQQSLDQGLQFLIQYYNGEERAKGNILERFSAQQFPDLHSELNLSSLELGDSALYFCASSVTHYNEQFFGPGTRLTVL.

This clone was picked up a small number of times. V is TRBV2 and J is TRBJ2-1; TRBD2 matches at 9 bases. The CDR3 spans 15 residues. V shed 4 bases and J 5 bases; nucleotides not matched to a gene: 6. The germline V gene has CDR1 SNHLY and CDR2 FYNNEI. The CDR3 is CASSVEAGGNNEQFF. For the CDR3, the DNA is TGTGCCAGCAGTGTCGAAGCGGGAGGAAACAATGAGCAGTTCTTC.